This is a list of T cell receptor beta chains from one sample in a study of blood T cell repertoires in COVID-19. Here immunoSEQ multiplex PCR was the method, and the copy in TCRdb shows in-frame clones only, minus some. This table has about 200,000 clones, roughly 92% appearing once. Sequenced material: peripheral blood. These receptors were obtained from a young man with COVID-19, enrolled during active disease. CDR3s include the opening cysteine and the closing phenylalanine or tryptophan. D genes are given only for firm matches. Size is stated for part of the rows, as once, few or many counts, or as a class when the clone is expanded.

abundance,d_gene,j_gene,v_gene,CDR3aa,CDR3nt
-,TRBD1,TRBJ1-2,TRBV4-1,CASSQVGQGAPIDGYTF,TGCGCCAGCAGCCAAGTGGGGCAGGGGGCGCCCATCGATGGCTACACCTTC
-,-,TRBJ2-2,TRBV9,CASTRPNTGELFF,TGTGCCAGCACCAGGCCAAACACCGGGGAGCTGTTTTTT
-,-,TRBJ1-1,TRBV3-1/TRBV3-2,CASSQDQGGTEAFF,TGTGCCAGCAGCCAAGATCAGGGTGGCACTGAAGCTTTCTTT
-,TRBD1,TRBJ2-7,TRBV5-1,CASSPGQGLYEQYF,TGCGCCAGCAGCCCCGGACAGGGGTTGTACGAGCAGTACTTC
-,TRBD1,TRBJ1-1,TRBV4-1,CASSQDDRAGEGAFF,TGCGCCAGCAGCCAAGACGACAGGGCGGGTGAGGGAGCTTTCTTT
-,-,TRBJ1-1,TRBV28,CASSPPTPTTEAFF,TGTGCCAGCAGTCCCCCAACTCCAACCACTGAAGCTTTCTTT
-,TRBD2,TRBJ2-3,TRBV7-4,CASSYLGAGDSTDTQYF,TGTGCCAGCAGCTATCTCGGGGCGGGGGATAGCACAGATACGCAGTATTTT
-,-,TRBJ1-1,TRBV6-5,CASSYSRVAGAEAFF,TGTGCCAGCAGTTACTCGAGGGTCGCGGGGGCTGAAGCTTTCTTT
-,-,TRBJ2-7,TRBV6-5,CASRTGGQGLYEQYF,TGTGCCAGCAGGACGGGTGGACAGGGACTATACGAGCAGTACTTC
-,-,TRBJ1-1,TRBV21-1,CASSSREGRDTEAFF,TGTGCCAGCAGCTCTCGGGAGGGGCGCGACACTGAAGCTTTCTTT
-,-,TRBJ2-5,TRBV3-1/TRBV3-2,CASSQEGVETQYF,TGTGCCAGCAGCCAAGAAGGGGTAGAGACCCAGTACTTC
-,TRBD2,TRBJ2-7,TRBV18,CASSPPGSGGGSSYEQYF,TGTGCCAGCTCACCACCAGGGTCCGGGGGGGGTAGTTCCTACGAGCAGTACTTC
many,-,TRBJ1-1,TRBV19,CASSRGTEAFF,TGTGCCAGTAGTCGCGGCACTGAAGCTTTCTTT
-,-,TRBJ1-3,TRBV6-6,CASSYPAGLENTIYF,TGTGCCAGCAGTTACCCCGCGGGGCTAGAAAACACCATATATTTT
-,-,TRBJ2-5,TRBV6-2/TRBV6-3,CASSYSSGDFQETQYF,TGTGCCAGCAGTTACTCGAGTGGCGACTTCCAAGAGACCCAGTACTTC
once,TRBD1,TRBJ2-7,TRBV11-1,CASRPTGGRYEQYF,TGTGCCAGCAGACCTACAGGGGGGAGGTACGAGCAGTACTTC
-,-,TRBJ1-6,TRBV4-1,CASSQDRVSPLHF,TGCGCCAGCAGCCAAGACAGGGTCTCACCCCTCCACTTT
-,TRBD2,TRBJ2-5,TRBV20-1,CSASKGGGAGETQYF,TGCAGTGCTAGTAAGGGCGGGGGGGCAGGTGAGACCCAGTACTTC
once,-,TRBJ1-5,TRBV5-1,CASSLEAGDNQPQHF,TGCGCCAGCAGCTTGGAGGCAGGGGACAATCAGCCCCAGCATTTT
-,-,TRBJ1-1,TRBV10-2,CASRGEEAEAFF,TGCGCCAGCAGGGGTGAAGAGGCTGAAGCTTTCTTT
-,TRBD1,TRBJ1-2,TRBV30,CAWSAGQGAAGYTF,TGTGCCTGGAGTGCTGGACAGGGGGCTGCTGGCTACACCTTC
-,TRBD1,TRBJ1-1,TRBV28,CASSLLTGGFFSDHSYTEAFF,TGTGCCAGCAGTTTATTGACAGGGGGTTTCTTTTCGGATCACTCCTACACTGAAGCTTTCTTT
-,-,TRBJ2-3,TRBV2,CASSERRTDTQYF,TGTGCCAGCAGTGAAAGGCGGACAGATACGCAGTATTTT
once,TRBD1,TRBJ2-5,TRBV7-7,CASSLYGGTGQETQYF,TGTGCCAGCAGCTTATACGGAGGGACAGGACAAGAGACCCAGTACTTC
-,-,TRBJ2-1,TRBV5-1,CASSLSSEYNEQFF,TGCGCCAGCAGCTTATCTAGCGAGTACAATGAGCAGTTCTTC
-,TRBD2,TRBJ2-7,TRBV5-4,CASSSKVGGGEQYF,TGTGCCAGCAGCTCCAAGGTGGGGGGGGGAGAGCAGTACTTC
-,-,TRBJ2-7,TRBV10-2,CASSEAFRPYEQYF,TGCGCCAGCAGTGAGGCTTTCAGGCCCTACGAGCAGTACTTC
-,-,TRBJ1-2,TRBV29-1,CSVEGQGKAEGYTF,TGCAGCGTTGAAGGCCAGGGAAAGGCGGAGGGCTACACCTTC
-,-,TRBJ1-6,TRBV6-5,CASSFRVDNSPLHF,TGTGCCAGCAGTTTCAGGGTCGATAATTCACCCCTCCACTTT
-,-,TRBJ2-4,TRBV2,CASSVSGSIQYF,TGTGCCAGCAGTGTCAGTGGGAGCATTCAGTACTTC
-,-,TRBJ2-3,TRBV4-2,CASSQDSSSPDTQYF,TGTGCCAGCAGCCAAGATAGTTCAAGCCCAGATACGCAGTATTTT
-,-,TRBJ1-2,TRBV6-5,CASSYVNRADGYTF,TGTGCCAGCAGTTACGTTAACAGGGCGGACGGCTACACCTTC
-,TRBD1,TRBJ1-2,TRBV6-6,CASSYSGTGNYGYTF,TGTGCCAGCAGTTACTCCGGGACAGGGAACTATGGCTACACCTTC
-,-,TRBJ2-3,TRBV9,CASSEAGASTDTQYF,TGTGCCAGCAGCGAGGCGGGGGCTAGCACAGATACGCAGTATTTT
few,-,TRBJ2-7,TRBV19,CASSEQVLSYEQYF,TGTGCCAGTAGTGAACAGGTTCTCTCCTACGAGCAGTACTTC
-,-,TRBJ1-1,TRBV11-3,CASSLDRNTEAFF,TGTGCCAGCAGCTTAGATAGAAATACTGAAGCTTTCTTT
-,TRBD2,TRBJ2-7,TRBV7-9,CASSQGLAGGPTIHEQYF,TGTGCCAGCAGCCAGGGACTAGCGGGGGGGCCGACAATCCACGAGCAGTACTTC
-,-,TRBJ1-4,TRBV5-1,CASSLGGGNEKLFF,TGCGCCAGCAGCTTGGGGGGAGGTAATGAAAAACTGTTTTTT
-,-,TRBJ2-7,TRBV7-2,CASSPNRGGYEQYF,TGTGCCAGCAGCCCTAATAGAGGTGGCTACGAGCAGTACTTC
-,-,TRBJ1-1,TRBV9,CASSGGGVWGMNTEAFF,TGTGCCAGCAGCGGAGGTGGGGTGTGGGGCATGAACACTGAAGCTTTCTTT
-,-,TRBJ1-4,TRBV7-3,CASSPVGGNRDNEKLFF,TGTGCCAGCAGCCCCGTGGGGGGGAACCGGGATAATGAAAAACTGTTTTTT
-,-,TRBJ1-6,TRBV3-1/TRBV3-2,CASSHSGQGSPLHF,TGTGCCAGCAGCCATTCAGGGCAAGGATCACCCCTCCACTTT
-,TRBD1,TRBJ1-1,TRBV18,CASSPQGVPGAEAFF,TGTGCCAGCTCACCGCAGGGGGTCCCGGGAGCGGAAGCTTTCTTT
-,TRBD1,TRBJ2-7,TRBV7-6,CASSLAPDRGNEQYF,TGTGCCAGCAGCTTAGCGCCTGACAGGGGGAACGAGCAGTACTTC
-,TRBD2,TRBJ2-2,TRBV2,CASSAGLALTGELFF,TGTGCCAGCAGTGCAGGACTAGCGTTGACCGGGGAGCTGTTTTTT
-,-,TRBJ1-1,TRBV4-1,CASSQGRGQMNTEAFF,TGCGCCAGCAGCCAAGGTCGAGGACAGATGAACACTGAAGCTTTCTTT
-,TRBD1,TRBJ1-2,TRBV10-3,CAITKTGNDYGYTF,TGTGCCATCACCAAGACAGGGAACGACTATGGCTACACCTTC
-,-,TRBJ1-4,TRBV11-2,CASSFTNPGEKLFF,TGTGCCAGCAGCTTTACAAACCCCGGGGAAAAACTGTTTTTT
-,TRBD1,TRBJ1-4,TRBV5-1,CASSQTGTNEKLFF,TGCGCCAGCAGCCAGACAGGGACTAATGAAAAACTGTTTTTT